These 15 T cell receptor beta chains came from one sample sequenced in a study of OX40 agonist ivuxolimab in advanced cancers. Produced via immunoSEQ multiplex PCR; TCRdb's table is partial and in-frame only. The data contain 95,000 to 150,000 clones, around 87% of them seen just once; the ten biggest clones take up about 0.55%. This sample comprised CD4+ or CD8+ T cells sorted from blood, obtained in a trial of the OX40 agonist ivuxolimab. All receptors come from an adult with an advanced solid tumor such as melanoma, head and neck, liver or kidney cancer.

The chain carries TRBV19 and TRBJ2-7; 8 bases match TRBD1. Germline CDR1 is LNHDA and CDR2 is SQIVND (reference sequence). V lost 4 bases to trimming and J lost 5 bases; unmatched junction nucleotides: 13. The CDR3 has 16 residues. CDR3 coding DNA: TGTGCCAGTAGTAGAGCAGGGGCAGGGGGCAGGAACGAGCAGTACTTC. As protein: CASSRAGAGGRNEQYF.

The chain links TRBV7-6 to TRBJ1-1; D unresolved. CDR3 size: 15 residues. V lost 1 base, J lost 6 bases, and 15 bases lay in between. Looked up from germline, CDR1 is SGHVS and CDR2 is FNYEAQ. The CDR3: CASSLGVSGLAEAFF. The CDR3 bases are TGTGCCAGCAGCTTAGGAGTATCGGGGTTGGCTGAAGCTTTCTTT.

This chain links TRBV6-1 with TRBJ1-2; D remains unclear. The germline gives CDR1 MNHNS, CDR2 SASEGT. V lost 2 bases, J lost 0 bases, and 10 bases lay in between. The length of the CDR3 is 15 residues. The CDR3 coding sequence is TGTGCCAGCAGTGAATCTGGCCGAGCTAACTATGGCTACACCTTC. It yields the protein CASSESGRANYGYTF.

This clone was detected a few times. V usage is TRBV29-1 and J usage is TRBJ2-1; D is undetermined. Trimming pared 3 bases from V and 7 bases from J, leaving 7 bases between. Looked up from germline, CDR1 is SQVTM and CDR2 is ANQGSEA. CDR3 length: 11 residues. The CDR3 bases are TGCAGCGTTGACACGGTTAATGAGCAGTTCTTC. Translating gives CSVDTVNEQFF.

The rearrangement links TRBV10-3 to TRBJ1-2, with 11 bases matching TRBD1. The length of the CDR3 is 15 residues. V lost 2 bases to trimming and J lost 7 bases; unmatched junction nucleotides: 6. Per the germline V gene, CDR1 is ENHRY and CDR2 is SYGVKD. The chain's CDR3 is CAISEAGTGGFGYTF. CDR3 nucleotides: TGTGCCATCAGTGAGGCCGGGACAGGGGGGTTTGGCTACACCTTC.

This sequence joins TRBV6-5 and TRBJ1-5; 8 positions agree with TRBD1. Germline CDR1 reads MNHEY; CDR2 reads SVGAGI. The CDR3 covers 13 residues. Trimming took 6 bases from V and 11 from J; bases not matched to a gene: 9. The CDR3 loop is CASRLTGGRAQHF. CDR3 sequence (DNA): TGTGCCAGCAGACTCACAGGGGGACGGGCCCAGCATTTT.

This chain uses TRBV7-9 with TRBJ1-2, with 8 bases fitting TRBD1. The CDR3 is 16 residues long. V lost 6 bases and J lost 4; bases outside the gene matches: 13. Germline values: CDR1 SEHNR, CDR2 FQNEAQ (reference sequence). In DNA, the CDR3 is TGTGCCAGCAGTCTACCTACCGGGACAGGTGGCTATGGCTACACCTTC. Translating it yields CASSLPTGTGGYGYTF.

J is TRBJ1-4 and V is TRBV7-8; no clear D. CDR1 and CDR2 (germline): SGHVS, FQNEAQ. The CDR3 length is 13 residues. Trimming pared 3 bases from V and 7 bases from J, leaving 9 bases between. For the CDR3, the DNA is TGTGCCAGCAGCTTGGAGAGGCGTGAAAAACTGTTTTTT. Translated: CASSLERREKLFF.

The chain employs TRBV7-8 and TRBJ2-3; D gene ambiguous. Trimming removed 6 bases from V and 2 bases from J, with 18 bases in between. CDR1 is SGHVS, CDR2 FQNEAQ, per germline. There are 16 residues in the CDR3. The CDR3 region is CASSFSPRAYTDTQYF. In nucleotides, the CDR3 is TGTGCCAGCAGTTTTTCTCCCCGTGCCTACACAGATACGCAGTATTTT.

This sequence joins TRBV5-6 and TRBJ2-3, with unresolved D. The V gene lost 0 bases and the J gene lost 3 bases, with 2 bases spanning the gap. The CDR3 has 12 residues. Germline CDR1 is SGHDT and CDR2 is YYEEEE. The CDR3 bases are TGTGCCAGCAGCTTGGAGACAGATACGCAGTATTTT. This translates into CASSLETDTQYF.

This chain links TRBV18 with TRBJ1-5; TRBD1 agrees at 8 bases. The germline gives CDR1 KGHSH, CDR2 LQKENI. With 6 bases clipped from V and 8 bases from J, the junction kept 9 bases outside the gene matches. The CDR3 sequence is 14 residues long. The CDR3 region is CASSPGQGREPQHF. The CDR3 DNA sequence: TGTGCCAGCTCGCCCGGACAGGGTCGTGAGCCCCAGCATTTT. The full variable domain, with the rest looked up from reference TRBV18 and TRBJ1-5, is NAGVMQNPRHLVRRRGQEARLRCSPMKGHSHVYWYRQLPEEGLKFMVYLQKENIIDESGMPKERFSAEFPKEGPSILRIQQVVRGDSAAYFCASSPGQGREPQHFGDGTRLSIL.

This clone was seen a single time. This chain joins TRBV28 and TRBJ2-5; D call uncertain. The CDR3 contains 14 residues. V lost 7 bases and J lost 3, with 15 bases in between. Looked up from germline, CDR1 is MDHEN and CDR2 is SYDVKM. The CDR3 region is CASKRFLPEETQYF. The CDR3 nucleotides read TGTGCCAGCAAGAGATTCCTTCCCGAAGAGACCCAGTACTTC.

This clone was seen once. CDR3 protein: CSVEEATNEKLFF. The CDR3 bases are TGCAGCGTTGAGGAAGCTACTAATGAAAAACTGTTTTTT. V usage is TRBV29-1 and J usage is TRBJ1-4, with D uncertain. The CDR3 extends over 13 amino acids. Germline V CDR1 and CDR2: SQVTM, ANQGSEA. Trimming removed 3 bases from V and 2 bases from J, with 7 bases in between. Looking up the rest from reference TRBV29-1 and TRBJ1-4 gives the full variable domain: SAVISQKPSRDICQRGTSLTIQCQVDSQVTMMFWYRQQPGQSLTLIATANQGSEATYESGFVIDKFPISRPNLTFSTLTVSNMSPEDSSIYLCSVEEATNEKLFFGSGTQLSVL.

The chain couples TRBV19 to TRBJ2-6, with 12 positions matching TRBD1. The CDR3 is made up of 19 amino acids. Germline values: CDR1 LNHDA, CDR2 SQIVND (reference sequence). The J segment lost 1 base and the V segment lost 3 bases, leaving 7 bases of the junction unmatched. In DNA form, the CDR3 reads TGTGCCAGTAGTATGATTGGGACAGGGGGCACATCTGGGGCCAACGTCCTGACTTTC. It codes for CASSMIGTGGTSGANVLTF.

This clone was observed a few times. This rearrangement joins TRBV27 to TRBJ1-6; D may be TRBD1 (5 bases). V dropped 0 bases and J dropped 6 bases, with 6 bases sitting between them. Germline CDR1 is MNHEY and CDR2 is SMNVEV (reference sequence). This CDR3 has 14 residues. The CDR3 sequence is CASSLSRGNSPLHF. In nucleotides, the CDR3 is TGTGCCAGCAGTTTATCGAGGGGTAATTCACCCCTCCACTTT.